The 22 T cell receptor beta chains below were found in one sample sequenced in a study of cytomegalovirus exposure and HLA in healthy donors. It was with 60 Vbeta and 13 Jbeta primers that the PCR ran. The data were produced by immunoSEQ multiplex PCR, yet TCRdb's version contains in-frame clones alone and is incomplete. The sample has about 110,000 clones, 75% to 90% seen once. The sequenced sample consisted of PBMCs. These receptors were taken from a man over 45 in good health and CMV-seronegative.

This rearrangement joins TRBV18 to TRBJ1-1; TRBD1 matches at 7 bases. V lost 5 bases, J lost 3 bases, and 3 bases stayed unmatched. The CDR3 spans 13 residues. Germline CDR1 and CDR2: KGHSH and LQKENI. The DNA of the CDR3 is TGTGCCAGCTCATTCGGACAGGACACTGAAGCTTTCTTT. Translating it yields CASSFGQDTEAFF.

This sequence joins TRBV28 and TRBJ2-7; TRBD1 is a possible D gene (6 bases). The germline V and J ends were trimmed by 5 bases and 6 bases, with 14 bases remaining between them. CDR1 is MDHEN and CDR2 is SYDVKM in the germline V gene. The CDR3 runs 13 residues. CDR3 protein: CASSVTGTGEQYF. In DNA form, the CDR3 reads TGTGCCAGCAGTGTTACAGGGACGGGCGAGCAGTACTTC.

The chain carries TRBV4-2 and TRBJ2-5; 9 bases align to TRBD1. CDR1 and CDR2 (germline): LGHNA, YNFKEQ. J gave up 2 bases and V 4 bases, and 5 bases lay outside the gene matches. CDR3 length equals 15 residues. CDR3 sequence reads: CASSRPGQGQETQYF. CDR3 DNA sequence: TGTGCCAGCAGCCGTCCGGGACAGGGTCAAGAGACCCAGTACTTC.

This sequence joins TRBV27 and TRBJ2-7, with D possibly being TRBD1 (6 bases). The CDR3 sequence is 14 residues long. Trimming took 4 bases from V and 3 from J, leaving 13 bases between them. Looked up from germline, CDR1 is MNHEY and CDR2 is SMNVEV (reference sequence). The CDR3 sequence: CASSWFQQGYEQYF. Here the CDR3 DNA reads TGTGCCAGCAGTTGGTTCCAACAGGGCTACGAGCAGTACTTC.

The gene calls are TRBV19 and TRBJ1-2, with D uncertain. The V and J ends lost 6 bases and 2 bases respectively, with 7 bases between them. The CDR3 sequence is 12 residues long. The V gene's germline CDR1 is LNHDA and CDR2 SQIVND (reference sequence). CDR3 nucleotide sequence: TGTGCCAGTAGAAAACAGAACTATGGCTACACCTTC. Residues: CASRKQNYGYTF. Together with reference TRBV19 and TRBJ1-2, the CDR3 gives the full variable domain: DGGITQSPKYLFRKEGQNVTLSCEQNLNHDAMYWYRQDPGQGLRLIYYSQIVNDFQKGDIAEGYSVSREKKESFPLTVTSAQKNPTAFYLCASRKQNYGYTFGSGTRLTVV.

The chain has TRBV14 and TRBJ2-2; 8 nucleotides align to TRBD1. The germline gives CDR1 SGHDN, CDR2 FVKESK. The J segment lost 4 bases and the V segment lost 3 bases, leaving 4 bases of the junction unmatched. This CDR3 has 15 amino acids. CDR3 in amino acids: CASSHRTGGTGELFF. The CDR3 nucleotides are TGTGCCAGCAGCCACCGAACAGGGGGCACCGGGGAGCTGTTTTTT.

To note about this clone: One end of the junction fails to match germline, which may point to a read error. The chain carries TRBV7-9 and TRBJ1-4; the D gene is possibly TRBD1 (6 bases). The CDR3 length is 16 residues. Germline assignment: CDR1 SEHNR and CDR2 FQNEAQ (reference sequence). The CDR3 nucleotides are TGTTCCAGCAGCCGTTGGACAGCGGCAACTAATGAAAAACTGTTTTTT. Amino acids: CSSSRWTAATNEKLFF.

This chain joins TRBV6-5 and TRBJ2-1, with D hard to call. Deletions cut 1 base from V and 7 bases from J, with 17 bases between. From germline, CDR1 is MNHEY and CDR2 SVGAGI. This CDR3 spans 16 amino acids. The CDR3 sequence is CASSYYLGVAQNEQFF. CDR3 coding DNA: TGTGCCAGCAGTTACTATCTAGGAGTGGCTCAAAATGAGCAGTTCTTC.

The J gene is TRBJ1-2, the V gene TRBV18, with D perhaps matching TRBD1 (5 bases). This CDR3 comprises 15 residues. Deletions cut 7 bases from V and 0 bases from J, with 15 bases between. The germline CDR1 and CDR2 sequences are KGHSH and LQKENI. The CDR3 DNA reads TGTGCCAGCTTAGAGGACAAGATCCCTAACTATGGCTACACCTTC. It encodes CASLEDKIPNYGYTF.

The J gene is TRBJ1-1, the V gene TRBV19; 8 bases map to TRBD1. The CDR3 contains 15 residues. Trimming at V came to 0 bases and at J to 7 bases, leaving 7 bases not matched to a gene. CDR1 is LNHDA, CDR2 SQIVND, per germline (reference sequence). The CDR3 sequence: CASSIEGRGQSEAFF. The CDR3 nucleotides read TGTGCCAGTAGTATAGAAGGCAGGGGGCAGAGTGAAGCTTTCTTT.

The chain carries TRBV10-3 and TRBJ1-5; TRBD1 matches at 10 bases. The V segment lost 10 bases and the J segment 2 bases; nucleotides outside the gene matches: 8. The CDR3 is 15 amino acids. The germline V gene encodes CDR1 ENHRY and CDR2 SYGVKD. As DNA, the CDR3 is TGTGCCACCGGGACAGGGGAGGGAGGCAATCAGCCCCAGCATTTT. This gives the protein CATGTGEGGNQPQHF.

The chain carries TRBV4-1 and TRBJ2-5, with D tentatively TRBD1 (5 bases). The J call may not be correct, given that the DNA end is closer to TRBJ2-7. Germline V gives CDR1 MGHRA, CDR2 YSYEKL. The CDR3 is made up of 14 amino acids. CDR3 DNA sequence: TGCGCCAGCAGCCAGGGGCTTAGCTCCTACGAGCAGTACTTC. Translation: CASSQGLSSYEQYF.

The chain uses TRBV2 and TRBJ1-1; maybe TRBD1 (6 bases). The V gene lost 6 bases and the J gene lost 4 bases, with 15 bases spanning the gap. The length of the CDR3 is 14 residues. Germline assignment: CDR1 SNHLY and CDR2 FYNNEI. CDR3: CASRAQGIGTEAFF. CDR3 bases: TGTGCCAGCAGGGCACAGGGAATAGGCACTGAAGCTTTCTTT.

This clone was seen a few times. The chain combines TRBV2 with TRBJ1-2, with unresolved D. Germline V gives CDR1 SNHLY, CDR2 FYNNEI. This CDR3 contains 15 residues. V lost 6 bases and J lost 7, with 21 bases in between. Here the CDR3 DNA reads TGTGCCAGCAGCGGGAAGGGTTTACATTCATCTGGCTACACCTTC. As protein: CASSGKGLHSSGYTF.

The chain employs TRBV7-9 and TRBJ1-6, with 8 bases aligning to TRBD1. Trimming took 1 base from V and 5 from J; bases not matched to a gene: 4. The CDR3 sequence is 16 residues long. In germline, CDR1 is SEHNR, CDR2 FQNEAQ (reference sequence). The DNA for the CDR3 is TGTGCCAGCAGCTTAGTAACAGGGGGTAATAATTCACCCCTCCACTTT. Protein sequence: CASSLVTGGNNSPLHF.

The V and J genes are TRBV29-1 and TRBJ2-7; 7 positions match TRBD1. V lost 2 bases to trimming and J lost 2 bases; unmatched junction nucleotides: 3. CDR1 and CDR2 (germline): SQVTM, ANQGSEA. This CDR3 region has 13 residues. CDR3 amino acids: CSVEPTGAYEQYF. The DNA of the CDR3 is TGCAGCGTTGAACCCACAGGGGCCTACGAGCAGTACTTC.

The chain has TRBV11-2 and TRBJ1-6; 8 nucleotides agree with TRBD1. This CDR3 is built from 14 residues. Unmatched junction bases numbered 11, after V lost 5 bases and J lost 14 bases. Germline CDR1 SGHAT, CDR2 FQNNGV. CDR3 sequence: CASSVGTGGGALHF. DNA for the CDR3: TGTGCCAGCAGCGTCGGGACAGGAGGTGGGGCCCTCCACTTT.

This clone was detected a few times. The rearrangement joins TRBV5-4 to TRBJ2-5; 11 bases match TRBD2. Losses at the gene ends were 3 bases for V and 0 bases for J; bases not matched to a gene: 1. This CDR3 has 15 residues. Per the germline V gene, CDR1 is SGHNT and CDR2 is YYREEE (reference sequence). The CDR3 reads CASSSTSGNQETQYF. The CDR3 DNA is TGTGCCAGCAGCTCGACTAGCGGGAACCAAGAGACCCAGTACTTC.

V usage is TRBV19 and J usage is TRBJ2-5; 8 bases are shared with TRBD2. Trimming removed 5 bases from V and 4 bases from J; junction bases left unmatched: 3. Per germline, CDR1 LNHDA and CDR2 SQIVND (reference sequence). The CDR3 contains 13 residues. The CDR3: CASSSGGAETQYF. In nucleotides, the CDR3 is TGTGCCAGTAGTTCCGGGGGGGCAGAGACCCAGTACTTC. Variable domain in full (rest from reference TRBV19 and TRBJ2-5): DGGITQSPKYLFRKEGQNVTLSCEQNLNHDAMYWYRQDPGQGLRLIYYSQIVNDFQKGDIAEGYSVSREKKESFPLTVTSAQKNPTAFYLCASSSGGAETQYFGPGTRLLVL.

The V and J genes are TRBV7-8 and TRBJ1-1, with 9 bases fitting TRBD1. Germline assignment: CDR1 SGHVS and CDR2 FQNEAQ. This CDR3 is 14 amino acids long. The J segment lost 4 bases and the V segment lost 7 bases, leaving 7 bases of the junction unmatched. The CDR3, as DNA: TGTGCCAGCACCGAATACAGGGGGCGCACTGAAGCTTTCTTT. This encodes CASTEYRGRTEAFF.

V usage is TRBV6-4 and J usage is TRBJ2-7, with 9 bases matching TRBD2. Trimming cost V 2 bases and J 7 bases; bases outside gene matches: 15. This CDR3 has 17 residues. Germline V gene sequence: CDR1 MRHNA, CDR2 SNTAGT. The CDR3 DNA reads as TGTGCCAGCAGTGACCACGGGGGGTTTCCGCTAGCGGGGGAGCAGTACTTC. Encoded protein: CASSDHGGFPLAGEQYF.

The rearrangement links TRBV19 to TRBJ1-1; 9 nucleotides match TRBD1. CDR3 length: 13 residues. From germline, CDR1 is LNHDA and CDR2 SQIVND (reference sequence). V trimming: 7 bases; J trimming: 4 bases; junction bases outside the gene matches: 4. CDR3 DNA: TGTGCCAGTACCTCGACAGGGGGCACTGAAGCTTTCTTT. Its protein is CASTSTGGTEAFF.